This TCR beta chain came from a study of blood T cell repertoires in COVID-19. Profiling relied on immunoSEQ multiplex PCR, and the TCRdb table lists in-frame clones only, not all of them. The sample carries tens of thousands of clones, around 83% recorded once. Material: peripheral blood. This TCR came from a middle-aged man with COVID-19, enrolled during active disease.

CDR3 sequence: CASSLGLRGQETQYF. Written as DNA, the CDR3 is TGCGCCAGCAGCTTGGGTTTGAGGGGGCAAGAGACCCAGTACTTC. This sequence joins TRBV5-1 and TRBJ2-5; the D gene is possibly TRBD1 (6 bases). Germline loops: CDR1 SGHRS, CDR2 YFSETQ. This CDR3 region has 15 residues. The V end was cut by 0 bases, the J end by 2 bases, with 11 bases between.